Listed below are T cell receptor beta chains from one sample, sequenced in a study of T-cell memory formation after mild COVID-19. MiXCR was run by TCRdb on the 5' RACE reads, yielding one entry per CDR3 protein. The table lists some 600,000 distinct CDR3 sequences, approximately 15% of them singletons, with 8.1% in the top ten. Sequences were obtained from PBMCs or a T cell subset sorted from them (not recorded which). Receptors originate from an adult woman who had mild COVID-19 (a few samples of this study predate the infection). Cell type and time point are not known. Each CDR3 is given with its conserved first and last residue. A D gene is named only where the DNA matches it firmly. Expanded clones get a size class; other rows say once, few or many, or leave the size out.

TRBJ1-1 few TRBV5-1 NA TGCGCCAGCAGCCCATCTGGGGGTGAAACTGAAGCTTTCTTT CASSPSGGETEAFF
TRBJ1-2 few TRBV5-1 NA TGCGCCAGCAGCTTGGCCCCAGGGTCGGACTATGGCTACACCTTC CASSLAPGSDYGYTF
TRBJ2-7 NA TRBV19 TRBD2 TGTGCCAGTAGTATGGCTAGCGGTACCTACGAGCAGTACTTC CASSMASGTYEQYF
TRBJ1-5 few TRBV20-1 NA TGCAGTGCGAGGGTGCGGAATAGCAATCAGCCCCAGCATTTT CSARVRNSNQPQHF
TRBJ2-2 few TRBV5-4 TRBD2 TGTGCCAGCAGCCGTGGTATAGCGGGGTCGGCCGGGGAGCTGTTTTTT CASSRGIAGSAGELFF
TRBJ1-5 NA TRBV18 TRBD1 TGTGCCAGCTCACCACGAGGACAGGGAGACAATCAGCCCCAGCATTTT CASSPRGQGDNQPQHF
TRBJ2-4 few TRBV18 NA TGTGCCAGCTCACCACGTCAGGCCAAAAACATTCAGTACTTC CASSPRQAKNIQYF
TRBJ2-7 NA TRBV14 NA TGTGCCAGCAGCCAAGATTTCCACGAGCAGTACTTC CASSQDFHEQYF
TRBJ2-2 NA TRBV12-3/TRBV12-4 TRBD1 TGTGCCAGCAGTACGACAGGGCCCGACACCGGGGAGCTGTTTTTT CASSTTGPDTGELFF
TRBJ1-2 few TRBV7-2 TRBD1 TGTGCCAGCAGCTTAGCTGGACAGGGCCCTGGCTACACCTTC CASSLAGQGPGYTF
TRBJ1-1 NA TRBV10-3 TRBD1 TGTGCCGTGGGACAGGGGGAAACTGAAGCTTTCTTT CAVGQGETEAFF
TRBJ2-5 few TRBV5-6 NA TGTGCCAGCAGCGCGACCTGGGGGTTCGCAGAGACCCAGTACTTC CASSATWGFAETQYF
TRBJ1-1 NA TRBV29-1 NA TGCAGCGTTGAAGACCTAGGGGGAGGCACTGAAGCTTTCTTT CSVEDLGGGTEAFF
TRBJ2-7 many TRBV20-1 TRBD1 TGCAGTGCTAGAGATTCGGGACAGGAAATTTACGTCTACGAGCAGTACTTC CSARDSGQEIYVYEQYF
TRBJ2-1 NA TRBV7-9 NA TGTGCCGGAACCGGCGGGGCCCGATCCTACAATGAGCAGTTCTTC CAGTGGARSYNEQFF
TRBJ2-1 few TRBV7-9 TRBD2 TGTGCCAGCAGCCCCGGGACTACGGGCAATGAGCAGTTCTTC CASSPGTTGNEQFF
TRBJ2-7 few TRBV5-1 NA TGCGCCAGCAGCTTACAGGGCGATACCTACGAGCAGTACTTC CASSLQGDTYEQYF
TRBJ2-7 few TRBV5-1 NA TGCGCCAGCAGCCCGAGGGTCGACAGGAGCTCCTACGAGCAGTACTTC CASSPRVDRSSYEQYF
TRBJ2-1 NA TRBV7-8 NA TGTGCCAGCAGCTTCGGGCAGCTCCCGCAGTTCTTC CASSFGQLPQFF
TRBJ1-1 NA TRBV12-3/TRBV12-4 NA TGTGCCAGCAGTTTACCTTCGGGCAAGAACACTGAAGCTTTCTTT CASSLPSGKNTEAFF
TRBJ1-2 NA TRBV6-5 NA TGTGCCAGCAGTACCAGCCGTGGCTACACCTTC CASSTSRGYTF